This is a list of T cell receptor beta chains from one sample in a study of human T cells and chemical hapten exposure. TCRdb reprocessed the RACE reads with MiXCR, giving one entry per CDR3 protein. This sample has 62,000 or so distinct CDR3 sequences, with roughly 9.6% found just once. The sequencing here drew on whole blood, taken in connection with sensitization to the hapten diphenylcyclopropenone (DPC). The origin of the receptors is a woman in her thirties with alopecia areata. Some clones in this sample may be carry-over from other donors' samples. Each CDR3 is given without its conserved first and last residue.

j_call: TRBJ2-7
v_call: TRBV6-1
cdr3_aa: ASSEGSVYEQY

j_call: TRBJ1-1
v_call: TRBV6-2/TRBV6-3
cdr3_aa: ASSAETGSMNTEAF

j_call: TRBJ2-5
v_call: TRBV7-2
cdr3_aa: ASSLVRGSAETQY

j_call: TRBJ2-1
v_call: TRBV7-3
cdr3_aa: ASSFAGANEQF

j_call: TRBJ2-1
v_call: TRBV19
cdr3_aa: ASSIVGGQLSYNEQF

j_call: TRBJ2-7
v_call: TRBV29-1
cdr3_aa: RSSGYYEQY

j_call: TRBJ1-5
v_call: TRBV7-7
cdr3_aa: ASYQTGGNQPQH

j_call: TRBJ2-4
v_call: TRBV30
cdr3_aa: ASGAEGENIQY

j_call: TRBJ1-1
v_call: TRBV7-2
cdr3_aa: ASSWAQGLGTEAF

j_call: TRBJ2-7
v_call: TRBV28
cdr3_aa: ASSPGERQGAGEQY